This T cell receptor (beta chain) was retrieved from a study of blood T cells in healthy people across ages. Through a sample-barcoded 5' primer and a J-beta primer mix, a second PCR was run for roughly 7 to 11 cycles. Every single cDNA molecule received a tag from a template-switch adaptor with 12 random nucleotides. All samples gave at least 2.5 million CDR3-containing paired-end reads. TCRdb re-called the 5' RACE reads with MiXCR, one entry per CDR3 protein. The repertoire includes about 680,000 distinct CDR3 sequences, around 48% of them detected once, and 30% to 40% sits in the top ten. There are 16 residues in the CDR3. CDR1 and CDR2 (germline): DFQATT, SNEGSKA (reference sequence). V lost 3 bases, J lost 0 bases, and 4 bases stayed unmatched. The authors drew ten milliliters of peripheral blood from each donor. Study-level results: Long-lived donors exceeded aged donors in naive CD4+ cells and diversity.

This clonotype was picked up a small number of times. The antigen is undetermined. This receptor was obtained from a woman aged 55-75 years in good health. Source material: blood. J is TRBJ2-3 and V is TRBV20-1; 12 bases align to TRBD2. The CDR3 DNA is TGCAGTGCTAGGCCTAGCGGGAGGGCAAGCACAGATACGCAGTATTTT. This sequence encodes CSARPSGRASTDTQYF.